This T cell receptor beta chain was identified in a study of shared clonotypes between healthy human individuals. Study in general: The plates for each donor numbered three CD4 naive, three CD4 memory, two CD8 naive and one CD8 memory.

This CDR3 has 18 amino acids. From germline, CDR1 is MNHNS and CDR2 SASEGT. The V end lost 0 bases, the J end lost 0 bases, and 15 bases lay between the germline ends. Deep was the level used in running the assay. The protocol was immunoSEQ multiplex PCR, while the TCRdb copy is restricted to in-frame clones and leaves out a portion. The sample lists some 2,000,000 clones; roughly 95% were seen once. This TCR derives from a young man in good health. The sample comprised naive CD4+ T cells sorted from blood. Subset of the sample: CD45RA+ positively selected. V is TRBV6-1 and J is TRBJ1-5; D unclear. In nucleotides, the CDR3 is TGTGCCAGCAGTGAAGCTTGGACTCGTAGTTATAGCAATCAGCCCCAGCATTTT. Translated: CASSEAWTRSYSNQPQHF.